The 21 T cell receptor beta chains below come from one sample, sequenced in a study of T cell clonality in common variable immunodeficiency. Clones were sequenced by immunoSEQ multiplex PCR, and TCRdb holds only the in-frame ones, with some missing. Observed in the sample are roughly 50,000 clones, none of them singletons. The source material was peripheral blood mononuclear cells. The receptors were sampled from a person between 18 and 75 years old in good health.

This clone showed up many times. The read is 3 residues too short to cover the CDR3 end, so that end is filled in from the germline J gene. The chain couples TRBV7-9 to TRBJ2-7; 8 nucleotides align to TRBD1. After removal of 5 bases from V and 3 bases from J, the junction contained 9 bases not matched to a gene. Per the germline V gene, CDR1 is SEHNR and CDR2 is FQNEAQ (reference sequence). CDR3 length: 15 residues. The DNA read from the CDR3 is TGTGCCAGCAGCCCCGGACAGGGATCCCTCTACGAG. It yields the protein CASSPGQGSLYE. In full, the CDR3 reads CASSPGQGSLYEQYF. Drawing the rest from reference TRBV7-9 and TRBJ2-7, the complete variable domain is DTGVSQNPRHKITKRGQNVTFRCDPISEHNRLYWYRQTLGQGPEFLTYFQNEAQLEKSRLLSDRFSAERPKGSFSTLEIQRTEQGDSAMYLCASSPGQGSLYEQYFGPGTRLTVT.

This clone was detected only a few times. The read ends 3 residues before the CDR3 terminus; that terminus is restored from the germline J gene. The rearrangement links TRBV11-2 to TRBJ2-7, with D possibly TRBD1 on 6 matching bases. V lost 4 bases and J lost 0, with 13 bases in between. The length of the CDR3 is 15 residues. The germline V gene has CDR1 SGHAT and CDR2 FQNNGV. The sequenced part of the CDR3 DNA is TGTGCCAGCAGCTCCCTGTTGGGACACTCCTACGAG. Translation gives CASSSLLGHSYE. The full CDR3 protein reads CASSSLLGHSYEQYF.

Concerning this clone: The DNA ends 3 residues before the CDR3 does, and the rest of the CDR3 is filled in from the germline J gene. V and J are TRBV7-9 and TRBJ1-1, with a tentative D call TRBD1 (5 bases). Per the germline V gene, CDR1 is SEHNR and CDR2 is FQNEAQ (reference sequence). The CDR3 loop spans 15 amino acids. Trimming pared 5 bases from V and 4 bases from J, leaving 17 bases between. The CDR3 spells CASSPQVGAFTEAFF. The DNA read from the CDR3 is TGTGCCAGCAGCCCCCAAGTAGGGGCTTTCACTGAA.

This clone has ten or more counts. The CDR3 is cut off 3 residues early in the read; its end comes from the germline J gene. This sequence joins TRBV7-9 and TRBJ2-1; 11 nucleotides line up with TRBD1. The CDR3 totals 15 residues. The germline V gene encodes CDR1 SEHNR and CDR2 FQNEAQ (reference sequence). Trimming took 4 bases from V and 9 from J; bases not matched to a gene: 8. CDR3 residues: CASSYRDRGTLEQFF. CDR3 DNA (partial): TGTGCCAGCAGCTACCGGGACAGGGGGACTCTTGAG.

Many counts were recorded for this clone. With the read ending 3 residues before the CDR3 end, the germline J gene is used to fill in that end. The chain couples TRBV19 to TRBJ2-2; 10 bases map to TRBD2. In germline, CDR1 is LNHDA, CDR2 SQIVND (reference sequence). CDR3 length equals 16 residues. V gave up 3 bases and J gave up 4 bases; unmatched junction bases: 5. CDR3 DNA, as far as it was read: TGTGCCAGTAGTATTGTGAGGACTAGCGGCACCGGGGAG. Translated, it gives CASSIVRTSGTGE. The whole CDR3 sequence is CASSIVRTSGTGELFF. The full variable domain, in which reference TRBV19 and TRBJ2-2 provide the parts outside the CDR3, is DGGITQSPKYLFRKEGQNVTLSCEQNLNHDAMYWYRQDPGQGLRLIYYSQIVNDFQKGDIAEGYSVSREKKESFPLTVTSAQKNPTAFYLCASSIVRTSGTGELFFGEGSRLTVL.

This clone was observed at least ten times. From the germline J gene comes the end of the CDR3, since the read stops 3 residues before it. The rearrangement links TRBV6-1 to TRBJ1-4; no definite D call. The CDR3 loop spans 17 amino acids. V shed 2 bases and J shed 0 bases, with 13 bases lying between them. Germline CDR1 reads MNHNS; CDR2 reads SASEGT. CDR3 DNA, as far as it was read: TGTGCCAGCAGTGAACTACTCGTTCTTTCAACTAATGAAAAA. Amino acid sequence: CASSELLVLSTNEK. The CDR3 as a whole reads CASSELLVLSTNEKLFF.

This clone was recorded many times. The part of the CDR3 DNA that was read is TGCAGTGCTAGAGATGGACTAGCGGGAGTGGTGAATGAG. This sequence encodes CSARDGLAGVVNE. The entire CDR3 protein is CSARDGLAGVVNEQFF. The chain carries TRBV20-1 and TRBJ2-1; 13 bases are shared with TRBD2. The CDR3 is cut off 3 residues early in the read; its end comes from the germline J gene. CDR3 size: 16 residues. The germline V gene has CDR1 DFQATT and CDR2 SNEGSKA (reference sequence). J lost 7 bases, V lost 0 bases, and 6 bases had no gene match.

This clone has at least ten counts. The read gets to within 3 residues of the CDR3 end, and the germline J gene fills in the rest. The rearrangement joins TRBV16 to TRBJ2-1; D uncertain. The CDR3 loop spans 15 amino acids. Germline loops: CDR1 KGHSY, CDR2 FQNENV. Trimming pared 7 bases from V and 3 bases from J, leaving 16 bases between. The CDR3 spells CASTPLETLYNEQFF. CDR3 DNA, as far as it was read: TGTGCCAGCACCCCACTCGAGACACTCTACAATGAG. Looking up the rest from reference TRBV16 and TRBJ2-1 gives the full variable domain: GEEVAQTPKHLVRGEGQKAKLYCAPIKGHSYVFWYQQVLKNEFKFLISFQNENVFDETGMPKERFSAKCLPNSPCSLEIQATKLEDSAVYFCASTPLETLYNEQFFGPGTRLTVL.

Only a few counts were recorded for this clone. The read halts 3 residues ahead of the CDR3 end, with the missing end drawn from the germline J gene. V gene TRBV5-1 combines with J gene TRBJ2-7; 12 positions match TRBD2. There are 16 residues in the CDR3. After removal of 6 bases from V and 6 bases from J, the junction contained 13 bases not matched to a gene. Germline assignment: CDR1 SGHRS and CDR2 YFSETQ. Here the CDR3 reads CASKVGLAGSPSEQYF. CDR3 DNA, as far as it was read: TGCGCCAGCAAGGTGGGACTAGCGGGTAGTCCATCCGAG.

About this clone itself: From the germline J gene comes the end of the CDR3, since the read stops 3 residues before it. The chain recombines TRBV11-2 with TRBJ1-1; D might be TRBD1 (6 bases). Germline V gene data show CDR1 as SGHAT and CDR2 as FQNNGV. V was trimmed by 6 bases and J by 3 bases, leaving 17 bases between them. CDR3 size: 15 residues. CDR3 DNA (partial): TGTGCCAGCAGACTAACCTTAGGGGGTGACACTGAA. It specifies CASRLTLGGDTE. The CDR3, in full, reads CASRLTLGGDTEAFF. The whole variable domain, filled in from reference TRBV11-2 and TRBJ1-1, reads EAGVAQSPRYKIIEKRQSVAFWCNPISGHATLYWYQQILGQGPKLLIQFQNNGVVDDSQLPKDRFSAERLKGVDSTLKIQPAKLEDSAVYLCASRLTLGGDTEAFFGQGTRLTVV.

This clone was picked up a small number of times. The read terminates 3 residues ahead of where the CDR3 ends, so the germline J gene completes it. V is TRBV5-1 and J is TRBJ1-2; TRBD1 might be the D (6 bases). Germline values: CDR1 SGHRS, CDR2 YFSETQ. The CDR3 spans 15 residues. With 1 base removed from V and 4 bases from J, the gap between germline ends came to 14 bases. CDR3 bases read: TGCGCCAGCAGCTTGACGGGGGGGCACAGCTATGGC. It yields the protein CASSLTGGHSYG. The complete CDR3 protein is CASSLTGGHSYGYTF.

This clone was detected many times. The CDR3 here is CSAGQGGDTEAFF. CDR3 DNA (partial): TGCAGTGCTGGACAGGGGGGAGACACTGAA. This chain joins TRBV20-1 and TRBJ1-1, with 10 bases aligning to TRBD1. The read gets to within 3 residues of the CDR3 end, and the germline J gene fills in the rest. CDR1 and CDR2 (germline): DFQATT, SNEGSKA (reference sequence). The V and J ends lost 5 bases and 3 bases, in that order; junction bases with no gene match: 3. The CDR3 extends over 13 amino acids.

This clone came up many times. The CDR3 end is not reached by the read, which stops 3 residues before it; the germline J gene fills it in. The chain combines TRBV12-5 with TRBJ2-1; 12 nucleotides align to TRBD2. Germline V gene sequence: CDR1 LGHNT, CDR2 FRNRAP. V lost 0 bases, J lost 7 bases, and 10 bases stayed unmatched. CDR3 size: 18 residues. CDR3 DNA, as far as it was read: TGTGCTAGTGGTTTGGTAATTCTAGCGGGAGGGCCCGTGAATGAG. As protein: CASGLVILAGGPVNE. The full CDR3 protein is CASGLVILAGGPVNEQFF.

Concerning this clone: The CDR3 end lies 3 residues beyond the end of the read and is filled in from the germline J gene. V usage is TRBV29-1 and J usage is TRBJ1-2, with D possibly TRBD1 on 5 matching bases. This CDR3 has 11 residues. The germline V gene has CDR1 SQVTM and CDR2 ANQGSEA. CDR3 sequence: CSTFWEGGYTF. The sequenced part of the CDR3 DNA is TGCAGCACTTTCTGGGAGGGGGGC.

This clone came up many times. The CDR3 end is not reached by the read, which stops 3 residues before it; the germline J gene fills it in. This sequence joins TRBV2 and TRBJ2-3; TRBD2 matches 13 bases. CDR1 SNHLY and CDR2 FYNNEI come from the germline V gene. V dropped 6 bases and J dropped 8; count of bases not matched to a gene: 11. The length of the CDR3 is 16 residues. The CDR3 loop is CASSQGTSGTQGTQYF. The sequenced CDR3 bases are TGTGCCAGCAGCCAAGGGACTAGCGGGACCCAAGGTACG.

This clone has a count of ten or more. The CDR3 is cut off 3 residues early in the read; its end comes from the germline J gene. This chain links TRBV2 with TRBJ1-1; maybe TRBD1 (5 bases). V dropped 4 bases and J dropped 5 bases, with 14 bases sitting between them. The germline CDR1 and CDR2 sequences are SNHLY and FYNNEI. The CDR3 sequence is 14 residues long. Here the CDR3 reads CASSASRGWTEAFF. Incomplete CDR3 DNA: TGTGCCAGCAGTGCTTCGAGGGGATGGACTGAA.

This clone was seen ten or more times. The sequence runs out 3 residues before the end of the CDR3; the remainder is reconstructed from the germline J gene. The J gene is TRBJ1-1, the V gene TRBV5-1; 8 bases line up with TRBD1. Germline CDR1 and CDR2: SGHRS and YFSETQ. With V trimmed by 2 bases and J by 5 bases, 5 bases remained unmatched. The CDR3 covers 14 residues. The part of the CDR3 DNA that was read is TGCGCCAGCAGCTTCCAGGGGGCGAGGACTGAA. Its protein is CASSFQGARTE. The CDR3 reads in full as CASSFQGARTEAFF.

The sample holds a few counts of this clone. The sequence runs out 3 residues before the end of the CDR3; the remainder is reconstructed from the germline J gene. V and J are TRBV11-3 and TRBJ1-5, with D perhaps matching TRBD1 (5 bases). CDR1 is SGHNT, CDR2 YENEEA, per germline. CDR3 length equals 14 residues. V was clipped by 5 bases and J by 6 bases, with 14 bases between them. Partial CDR3 DNA: TGTGCCAGCAGCACCCGGGGCGGGGTTCAGCCC. This sequence encodes CASSTRGGVQP. From start to end, the CDR3 is CASSTRGGVQPQHF. The whole variable domain, filled in from reference TRBV11-3 and TRBJ1-5, reads EAGVVQSPRYKIIEKKQPVAFWCNPISGHNTLYWYLQNLGQGPELLIRYENEEAVDDSQLPKDRFSAERLKGVDSTLKIQPAELGDSAVYLCASSTRGGVQPQHFGDGTRLSIL.

Ten or more counts support this clone. The CDR3 is cut off 3 residues early in the read; its end comes from the germline J gene. The rearrangement joins TRBV19 to TRBJ2-7, with D perhaps given as TRBD1 or TRBD2 (8 bases each). The CDR3 extends over 18 amino acids. From germline, CDR1 is LNHDA and CDR2 SQIVND (reference sequence). V was clipped by 9 bases and J by 5 bases, with 32 bases between them. The DNA read from the CDR3 is TGTGCCAGCCGGGGACAGGAGCGAGCGGCGGGAGGTTCAAACGAG. Its translation is CASRGQERAAGGSNE. The CDR3, in full, reads CASRGQERAAGGSNEQYF.

This clone was seen ten or more times. The CDR3 extends 3 residues past the end of the read, so its final part is completed from the germline J gene. V is TRBV7-2 and J is TRBJ2-7; 13 positions match TRBD2. The V gene end was trimmed by 5 bases and the J gene end by 5 bases; junction bases not matched to a gene: 6. CDR3 length: 15 residues. CDR1 and CDR2 (germline): SGHTA, FQGNSA. The covered CDR3 bases are TGTGCCAGCAGCAGCGGACTAGCGGGAGCGAACGAG. Protein: CASSSGLAGANE. The CDR3, in full, reads CASSSGLAGANEQYF.

This clone has more than one count but fewer than ten. Read coverage stops 3 residues before the CDR3 terminus; the germline J gene supplies the remainder. The chain has TRBV19 and TRBJ1-4, with 8 positions matching TRBD1. Germline V CDR1 and CDR2: LNHDA, SQIVND (reference sequence). This CDR3 region has 18 residues. CDR3 DNA (partial): TGTGCCAGTAGTAGACAGGGGTTGCGGAGTACTGGGGCCAACGTA. Protein product: CASSRQGLRSTGANV. The whole CDR3 protein is CASSRQGLRSTGANVLFF.